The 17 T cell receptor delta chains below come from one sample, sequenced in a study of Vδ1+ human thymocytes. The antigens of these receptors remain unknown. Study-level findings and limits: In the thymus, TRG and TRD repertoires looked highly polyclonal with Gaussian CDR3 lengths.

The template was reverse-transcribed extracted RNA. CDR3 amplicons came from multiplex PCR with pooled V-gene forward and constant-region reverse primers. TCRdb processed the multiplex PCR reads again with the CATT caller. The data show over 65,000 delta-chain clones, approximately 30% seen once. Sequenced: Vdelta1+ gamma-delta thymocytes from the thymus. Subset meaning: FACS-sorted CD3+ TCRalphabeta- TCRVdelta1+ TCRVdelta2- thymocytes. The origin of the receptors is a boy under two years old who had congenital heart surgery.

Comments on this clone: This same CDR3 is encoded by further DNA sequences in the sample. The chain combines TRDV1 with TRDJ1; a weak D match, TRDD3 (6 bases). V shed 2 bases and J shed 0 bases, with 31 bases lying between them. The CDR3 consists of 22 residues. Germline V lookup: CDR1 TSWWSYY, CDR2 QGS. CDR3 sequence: CALGEVGRAYHPWGRYTDKLIF. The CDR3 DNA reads TGTGCTCTTGGGGAAGTCGGTCGTGCCTACCATCCTTGGGGGCGGTACACCGATAAACTCATCTTT.

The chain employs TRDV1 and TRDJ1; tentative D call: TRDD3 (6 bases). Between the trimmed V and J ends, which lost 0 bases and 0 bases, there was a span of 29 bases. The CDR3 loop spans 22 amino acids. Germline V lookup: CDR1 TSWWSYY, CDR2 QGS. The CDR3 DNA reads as TGTGCTCTTGGGGAACTCAGACGGCGTTCCAGGCGGGGGAGAGATTACACCGATAAACTCATCTTT. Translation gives CALGELRRRSRRGRDYTDKLIF.

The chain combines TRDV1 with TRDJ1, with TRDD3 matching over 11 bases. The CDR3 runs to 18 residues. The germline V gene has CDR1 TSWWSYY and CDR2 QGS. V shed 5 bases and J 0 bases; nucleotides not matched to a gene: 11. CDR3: CALGSGGYSFPYTDKLIF. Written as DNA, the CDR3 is TGTGCTCTTGGGTCTGGGGGATACTCTTTTCCGTACACCGATAAACTCATCTTT.

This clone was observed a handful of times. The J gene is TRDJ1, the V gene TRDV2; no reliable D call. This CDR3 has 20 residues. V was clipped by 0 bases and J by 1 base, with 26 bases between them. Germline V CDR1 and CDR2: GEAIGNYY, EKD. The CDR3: CACDTFSSYYGMGPTDKLIF. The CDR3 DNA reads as TGTGCCTGTGACACCTTCTCTTCGTACTACGGTATGGGCCCCACCGATAAACTCATCTTT.

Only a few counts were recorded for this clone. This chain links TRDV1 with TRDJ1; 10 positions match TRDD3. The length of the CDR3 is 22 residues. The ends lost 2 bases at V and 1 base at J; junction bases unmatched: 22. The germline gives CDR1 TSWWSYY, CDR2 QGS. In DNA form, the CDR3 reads TGTGCTCTTGGGGAAGAACTCCCCGATCCTTACTGGGGGATCTGGTCCACCGATAAACTCATCTTT. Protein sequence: CALGEELPDPYWGIWSTDKLIF.

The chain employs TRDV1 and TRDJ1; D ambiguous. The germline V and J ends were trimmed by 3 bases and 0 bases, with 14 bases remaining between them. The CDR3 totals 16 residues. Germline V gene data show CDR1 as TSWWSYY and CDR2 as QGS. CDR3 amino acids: CALGEVSGPYTDKLIF. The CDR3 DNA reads TGTGCTCTTGGGGAGGTGTCGGGACCTTACACCGATAAACTCATCTTT.

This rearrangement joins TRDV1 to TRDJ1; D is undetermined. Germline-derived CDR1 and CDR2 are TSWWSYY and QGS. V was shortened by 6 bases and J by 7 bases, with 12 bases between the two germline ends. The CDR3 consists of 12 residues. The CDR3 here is CALGVPSLKLIF. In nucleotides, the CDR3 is TGTGCTCTTGGTGTCCCTAGCCTTAAACTCATCTTT.

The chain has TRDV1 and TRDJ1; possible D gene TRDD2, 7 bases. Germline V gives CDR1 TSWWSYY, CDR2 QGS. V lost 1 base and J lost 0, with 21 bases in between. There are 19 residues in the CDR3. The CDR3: CALGEHLPHALGYTDKLIF. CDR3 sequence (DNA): TGTGCTCTTGGGGAACACCTTCCTCACGCACTGGGATACACCGATAAACTCATCTTT.

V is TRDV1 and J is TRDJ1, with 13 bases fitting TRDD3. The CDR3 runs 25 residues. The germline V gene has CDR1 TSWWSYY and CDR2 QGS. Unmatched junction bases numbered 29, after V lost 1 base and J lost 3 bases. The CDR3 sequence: CALGERGLPNTIPTGGYGEADKLIF. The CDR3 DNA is TGTGCTCTTGGGGAACGTGGCCTTCCTAACACCATACCTACTGGGGGATACGGCGAGGCCGATAAACTCATCTTT.

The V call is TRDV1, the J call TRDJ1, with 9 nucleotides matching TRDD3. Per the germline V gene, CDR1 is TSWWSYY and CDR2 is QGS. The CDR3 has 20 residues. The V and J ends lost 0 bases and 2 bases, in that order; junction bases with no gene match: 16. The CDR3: CALGELLGTLLGETTDKLIF. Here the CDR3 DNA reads TGTGCTCTTGGGGAACTTTTAGGGACTCTACTGGGGGAAACTACCGATAAACTCATCTTT.

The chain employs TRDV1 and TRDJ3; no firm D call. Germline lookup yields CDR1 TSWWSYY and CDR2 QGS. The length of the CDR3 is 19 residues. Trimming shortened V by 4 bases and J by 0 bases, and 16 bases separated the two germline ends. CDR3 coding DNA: TGTGCTCTTGGGGGACGTTCCAGGAAAAGCTCCTGGGACACCCGACAGATGTTTTTC. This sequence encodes CALGGRSRKSSWDTRQMFF.

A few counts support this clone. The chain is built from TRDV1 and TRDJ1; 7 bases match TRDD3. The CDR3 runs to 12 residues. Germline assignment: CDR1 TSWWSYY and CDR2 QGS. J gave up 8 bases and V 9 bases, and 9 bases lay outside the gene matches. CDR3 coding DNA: TGTGCTCTCACTACGTCCTGGGGGAAACTCATCTTT. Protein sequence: CALTTSWGKLIF.

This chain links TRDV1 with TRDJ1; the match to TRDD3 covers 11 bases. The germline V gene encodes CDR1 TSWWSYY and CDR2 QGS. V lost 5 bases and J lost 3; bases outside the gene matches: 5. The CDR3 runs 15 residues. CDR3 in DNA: TGTGCTCTTGGGTCCATGGGGGATACGCCCGATAAACTCATCTTT. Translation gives CALGSMGDTPDKLIF.

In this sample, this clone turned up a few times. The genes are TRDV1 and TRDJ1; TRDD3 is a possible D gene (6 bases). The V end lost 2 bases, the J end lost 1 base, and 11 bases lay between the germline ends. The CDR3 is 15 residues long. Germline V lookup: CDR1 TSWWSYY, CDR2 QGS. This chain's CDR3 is CALGEYGGPTDKLIF. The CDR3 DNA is TGTGCTCTTGGGGAATATGGGGGGCCCACCGATAAACTCATCTTT.

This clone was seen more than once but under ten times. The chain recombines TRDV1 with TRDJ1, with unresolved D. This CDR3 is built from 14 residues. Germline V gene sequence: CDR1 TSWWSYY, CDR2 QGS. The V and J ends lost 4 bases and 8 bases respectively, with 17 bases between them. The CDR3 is CALGGASSRRKLIF. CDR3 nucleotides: TGTGCTCTTGGGGGGGCCTCGTCACGTCGGAAACTCATCTTT.

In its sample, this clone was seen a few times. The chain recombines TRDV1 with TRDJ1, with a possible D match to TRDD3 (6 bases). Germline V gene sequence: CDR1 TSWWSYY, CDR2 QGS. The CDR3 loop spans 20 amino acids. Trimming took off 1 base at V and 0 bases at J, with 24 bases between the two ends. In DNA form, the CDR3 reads TGTGCTCTTGGGGAACGTCATAATTTGGACTGGGAGACGTACACCGATAAACTCATCTTT. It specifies CALGERHNLDWETYTDKLIF.

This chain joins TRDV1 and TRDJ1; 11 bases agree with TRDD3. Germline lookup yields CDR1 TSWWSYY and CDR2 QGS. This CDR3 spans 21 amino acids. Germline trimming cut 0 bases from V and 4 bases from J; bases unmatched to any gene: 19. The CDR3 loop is CALGELRGVSRTGGYVDKLIF. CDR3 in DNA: TGTGCTCTTGGGGAACTCCGCGGCGTATCGCGTACTGGGGGATATGTCGATAAACTCATCTTT.